The rows below give T cell receptor beta chains drawn from one sample of a study of cytomegalovirus exposure and HLA in healthy donors. Some clones are missing from TCRdb's copy, which holds only in-frame ones; the method was immunoSEQ multiplex PCR. The sample yields about 140,000 clones, around 77% seen once. The sequenced material came from PBMCs. The receptors were sampled from a man between 18 and 29 years old in good health and CMV-seronegative. Both conserved end residues are part of each CDR3. D genes are given only for firm matches. Some rows have no size entry. The others give once, few or many, or a class for an expanded clone.

. | TRBJ2-3 | . | TRBV6-5 | CASSTGPSTDTQYF | TGTGCCAGCAGTACAGGGCCGAGCACAGATACGCAGTATTTT
. | TRBJ1-4 | . | TRBV5-5 | CASTSGPRREYNEKLFF | TGTGCCAGCACATCGGGACCTAGGCGGGAATATAATGAAAAACTGTTTTTT
. | TRBJ1-4 | TRBD1 | TRBV7-2 | CASSFPGQGKEKLFF | TGTGCCAGCAGCTTTCCGGGACAGGGGAAGGAAAAGCTGTTTTTT
. | TRBJ2-3 | TRBD2 | TRBV4-1 | CASSQMGSGRGTPTDTQYF | TGCGCCAGCAGCCAGATGGGGTCGGGGAGGGGAACGCCTACAGATACGCAGTATTTT
few | TRBJ1-3 | . | TRBV10-3 | CAISEQQSGNTIYF | TGTGCCATCAGTGAACAACAGTCAGGAAACACCATATATTTT
. | TRBJ2-1 | TRBD2 | TRBV4-2 | CASSQEGRLAGGEEQLF | TGTGCCAGCAGCCAAGAGGGTCGACTAGCGGGGGGAGAAGAGCAGCTCTTC
. | TRBJ2-7 | . | TRBV6-4 | CAITPCEQYF | TGTGCCATAACCCCTTGCGAGCAGTACTTC
. | TRBJ1-4 | TRBD1 | TRBV10-3 | CAISPTGGSTNEKLFF | TGTGCCATCAGTCCGACAGGGGGCTCAACTAATGAAAAACTGTTTTTT
. | TRBJ1-4 | . | TRBV7-3 | CASSPSPGEKLFF | TGTGCCAGCAGCCCAAGCCCAGGAGAAAAACTGTTTTTT
once | TRBJ2-1 | TRBD2 | TRBV7-2 | CASSFQRGGRNEQFF | TGTGCCAGCAGCTTCCAGCGGGGGGGACGAAATGAGCAGTTCTTC
once | TRBJ1-4 | . | TRBV12-5 | CASGLTNFRVEKLFF | TGTGCTAGTGGTTTGACTAATTTTCGGGTCGAAAAACTGTTTTTT
. | TRBJ1-5 | . | TRBV4-2 | CASSLQSQPQHF | TGTGCCAGCAGCCTCCAATCTCAGCCCCAGCATTTT
. | TRBJ2-5 | TRBD1 | TRBV11-2 | CASSLTTGGRETQYF | TGTGCCAGCAGCTTGACAACAGGGGGTCGGGAGACCCAGTACTTC
. | TRBJ2-1 | . | TRBV9 | CASSVDGPSYNEQFF | TGTGCCAGCAGCGTAGATGGCCCCTCCTACAATGAGCAGTTCTTC
. | TRBJ2-1 | . | TRBV25-1 | CASSENLRGEQFF | TGTGCCAGCAGTGAAAACCTGCGGGGTGAGCAGTTCTTC
once | TRBJ2-5 | TRBD2 | TRBV2 | CASRESGLAGETQYF | TGTGCCAGCAGAGAAAGTGGACTAGCTGGGGAGACCCAGTACTTC
. | TRBJ2-1 | TRBD1 | TRBV2 | CASSGTGRSSYNEQFF | TGTGCCAGCAGTGGGACAGGTCGGAGCTCCTACAATGAGCAGTTCTTC
. | TRBJ1-1 | . | TRBV5-1 | CASSPTSIPEAFF | TGCGCCAGCAGTCCAACTTCGATCCCTGAAGCTTTCTTT
once | TRBJ2-7 | . | TRBV6-5 | CASRSVAHPYEQYF | TGTGCCAGCAGGAGTGTAGCCCACCCCTACGAGCAGTACTTC
few | TRBJ1-5 | TRBD1 | TRBV27 | CASSLFGQGVRLGNQPQHF | TGTGCCAGCAGTTTATTCGGACAGGGAGTCCGCCTAGGCAATCAGCCCCAGCATTTT
. | TRBJ1-6 | . | TRBV30 | CAWTLGTFSSYNSPLHF | TGTGCCTGGACGTTGGGCACGTTTAGCTCCTATAATTCACCCCTCCACTTT
. | TRBJ2-5 | TRBD2 | TRBV7-9 | CASSLGSASGPGEQYF | TGTGCCAGCAGCTTAGGTTCGGCTAGCGGGCCCGGGGAGCAGTACTTC
few | TRBJ1-1 | . | TRBV4-2 | CASSLQEGNTEAFF | TGTGCCAGCAGCCTCCAGGAGGGGAACACTGAAGCTTTCTTT
. | TRBJ2-6 | TRBD2 | TRBV4-3 | CASSPGVLSRGATGANVLTF | TGCGCCAGCAGCCCAGGCGTTCTCTCGCGGGGGGCGACGGGGGCCAACGTCCTGACTTTC
. | TRBJ2-7 | TRBD1 | TRBV6-5 | CASSSYGTGGGYEQYF | TGTGCCAGCAGTTCTTACGGGACAGGGGGCGGCTACGAGCAGTACTTC
. | TRBJ2-1 | . | TRBV2 | CATSGSPYNEQFF | TGTGCCACCTCGGGGAGTCCGTACAATGAGCAGTTCTTC
. | TRBJ1-2 | . | TRBV5-1 | CASSPGGGYGYTF | TGCGCCAGCAGCCCGGGGGGGGGCTATGGCTACACCTTC
. | TRBJ2-3 | . | TRBV25-1 | CASRAMGRSTDTQYF | TGTGCCAGCAGGGCGATGGGGAGGTCGACAGATACGCAGTATTTT
. | TRBJ2-1 | TRBD2 | TRBV18 | CASSPLAGNEQFF | TGTGCCAGCTCACCGCTAGCGGGCAATGAGCAGTTCTTC
few | TRBJ1-1 | TRBD1 | TRBV5-1 | CASSETGGLKEAFF | TGCGCCAGCAGCGAGACAGGGGGCTTGAAGGAAGCTTTCTTT
once | TRBJ2-2 | . | TRBV7-2 | CASSLERTGELFF | TGTGCCAGCAGCTTAGAGCGGACCGGGGAGCTGTTTTTT
. | TRBJ2-7 | . | TRBV9 | CASSVAVQGVYEQYF | TGTGCCAGCAGCGTAGCAGTACAGGGTGTCTACGAGCAGTACTTC
. | TRBJ1-6 | . | TRBV7-9 | CASRMGGNSPLHF | TGTGCCAGCAGAATGGGGGGGAATTCACCCCTCCACTTT
. | TRBJ1-2 | TRBD1 | TRBV7-2 | CASSLRRQGPSYTF | TGTGCCAGCAGCTTAAGACGACAGGGGCCCAGCTACACCTTC
few | TRBJ2-7 | TRBD1 | TRBV2 | CASSDPRQGAIYEQYF | TGTGCCAGCAGTGACCCACGACAGGGGGCAATCTACGAGCAGTACTTC
. | TRBJ2-5 | TRBD1 | TRBV4-1 | CASSHSDRGLLETQYF | TGCGCCAGCAGCCATTCCGACAGGGGTCTTCTAGAGACTCAGTACTTC
. | TRBJ2-5 | TRBD2 | TRBV19 | CASTGTSGGVKTQYF | TGTGCCAGTACCGGGACTAGCGGGGGGGTTAAGACCCAGTACTTC
. | TRBJ1-1 | TRBD1 | TRBV5-1 | CASSSGGMNTEAFF | TGCGCCAGCAGCTCAGGGGGTATGAACACTGAAGCTTTCTTT
. | TRBJ1-1 | TRBD1 | TRBV29-1 | CSVGRTGIEAFF | TGCAGCGTTGGGCGGACAGGGATTGAAGCTTTCTTT
. | TRBJ2-2 | . | TRBV7-6 | CASNPLPLTSTGELFF | TGTGCCAGCAACCCCCTACCACTAACAAGCACCGGGGAGCTGTTTTTT
. | TRBJ2-2 | . | TRBV6-1 | CASGWGEYFNGELFF | TGTGCCAGCGGGTGGGGGGAATACTTTAACGGGGAGCTGTTTTTT
. | TRBJ1-5 | . | TRBV27 | CASSLRFSRDSNQPQHF | TGTGCCAGCAGTTTGAGGTTCAGCCGGGATAGCAATCAGCCCCAGCATTTT
. | TRBJ1-4 | . | TRBV14 | CASSQLTSATNEKLFF | TGTGCCAGCAGCCAACTTACGTCGGCAACTAATGAAAAACTGTTTTTT
few | TRBJ2-3 | . | TRBV4-3 | CASSQGLSLSDTQYF | TGCGCCAGCAGCCAAGGACTATCCCTATCAGATACGCAGTATTTT
. | TRBJ1-5 | TRBD1 | TRBV11-1 | CASSFEVTGGASRQPQHF | TGTGCCAGCAGCTTTGAGGTAACAGGGGGCGCTTCTAGGCAGCCCCAGCATTTT